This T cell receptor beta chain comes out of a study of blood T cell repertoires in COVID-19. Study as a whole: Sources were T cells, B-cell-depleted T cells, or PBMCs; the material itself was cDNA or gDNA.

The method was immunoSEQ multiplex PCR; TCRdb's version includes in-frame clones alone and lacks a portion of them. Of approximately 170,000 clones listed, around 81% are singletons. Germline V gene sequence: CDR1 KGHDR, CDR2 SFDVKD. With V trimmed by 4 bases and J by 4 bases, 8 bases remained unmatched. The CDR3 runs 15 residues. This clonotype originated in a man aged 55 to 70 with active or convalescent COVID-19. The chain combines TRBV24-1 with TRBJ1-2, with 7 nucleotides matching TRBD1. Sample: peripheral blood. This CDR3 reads CATSDPGQAPYGYTF. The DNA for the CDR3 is TGTGCCACCAGTGACCCCGGACAGGCCCCCTATGGCTACACCTTC.